The sequence of this TCR beta chain was determined in a study of human T cells and chemical hapten exposure. Study-wide findings and caveats: Alopecia was present in the donors, so their immune response may differ from healthy people's.

Time point described: patch test 2, 6 weeks after DPC sensitization. This sample's treatment: therapeutic diphenylcyclopropenone sensitization with weekly scalp DPC. CDR3 length: 16 amino acids. Unmatched junction bases numbered 3, after V lost 6 bases and J lost 2 bases. TCRdb re-called the RACE reads with MiXCR, one entry per CDR3 protein. In the table there are a few hundred thousand distinct CDR3 sequences, nearly 6.5% of which are singletons. This clonotype was found many times. No antigen is known for it. The source of this sequence is a young woman with alopecia areata. Some clones in this sample may be carry-over from other donors' samples. The chain joins TRBV12-3 or TRBV12-4 to TRBJ2-3; 15 bases are a match to TRBD2. The sample consisted of whole blood, taken in connection with sensitization to the hapten diphenylcyclopropenone (DPC). The CDR3 protein is CASSWTSGGATDTQYF. In DNA form, the CDR3 reads TGTGCCAGCAGCTGGACTAGCGGGGGGGCCACAGATACGCAGTATTTT.